Presented here are 23 T cell receptor beta chains from one specimen sequenced in a study of blood T cell repertoires in COVID-19. Assay: immunoSEQ multiplex PCR; the TCRdb copy retains only in-frame clones and omits some. The table has 85,000 to 120,000 clones, about 80% seen once. Input material: peripheral blood. The receptors were sampled from a woman in her fifties or sixties with acute or convalescent COVID-19.

The chain couples TRBV4-2 to TRBJ1-2; 11 bases line up with TRBD1. This CDR3 region has 18 residues. The junction had 14 bases not matched to a gene; V was cut back by 4 bases and J by 4 bases. Germline V lookup: CDR1 LGHNA, CDR2 YNFKEQ. The CDR3 coding sequence is TGTGCCAGCAGCCCCCTACAGGGACAGGGGGGGACCAGCTATGGCTACACCTTC. Amino acids: CASSPLQGQGGTSYGYTF.

This chain joins TRBV10-3 and TRBJ1-1; D ambiguous. Germline CDR1 is ENHRY and CDR2 is SYGVKD. V was trimmed by 7 bases and J by 3 bases, leaving 12 bases between them. The CDR3 totals 13 residues. The CDR3 is CAINTRLDTEAFF. The CDR3 DNA follows: TGTGCCATCAACACTAGGTTGGACACTGAAGCTTTCTTT.

V gene TRBV5-6 combines with J gene TRBJ2-7, with TRBD1 as a possible D gene (6 bases). This CDR3 spans 13 amino acids. The V and J ends lost 7 bases and 3 bases respectively, with 14 bases between them. CDR1 is SGHDT and CDR2 is YYEEEE in the germline V gene. The CDR3 DNA reads as TGTGCCAGCCTCCGAGGACAGAGCTACGAGCAGTACTTC. It is translated as CASLRGQSYEQYF.

This chain links TRBV11-2 with TRBJ2-3; D perhaps matches TRBD1 (7 bases). The germline V gene has CDR1 SGHAT and CDR2 FQNNGV. The V end lost 1 base, the J end lost 3 bases, and 14 bases lay between the germline ends. The CDR3 totals 16 residues. The CDR3 spells CASSLGNSGGTDTQYF. CDR3 DNA: TGTGCCAGCAGCTTAGGAAACTCAGGGGGGACAGATACGCAGTATTTT. Based on the CDR3 plus reference TRBV11-2 and TRBJ2-3, the full variable domain is EAGVAQSPRYKIIEKRQSVAFWCNPISGHATLYWYQQILGQGPKLLIQFQNNGVVDDSQLPKDRFSAERLKGVDSTLKIQPAKLEDSAVYLCASSLGNSGGTDTQYFGPGTRLTVL.

The V and J genes are TRBV7-7 and TRBJ2-5, with 8 bases identical to TRBD2. Looked up from germline, CDR1 is SSHAT and CDR2 is FNYEAQ (reference sequence). The CDR3 runs to 16 residues. With V trimmed by 3 bases and J by 3 bases, 9 bases remained unmatched. For the CDR3, the DNA is TGTGCCAGCAGCTTCCGTTGGGGTAGCGGGGAAGAGACCCAGTACTTC. Its protein product is CASSFRWGSGEETQYF.

This clone was seen a handful of times. This chain connects TRBV19 to TRBJ1-4, with D hard to call. Trimming shortened V by 6 bases and J by 6 bases, and 5 bases separated the two germline ends. Looked up from germline, CDR1 is LNHDA and CDR2 is SQIVND (reference sequence). The CDR3 totals 11 residues. The CDR3 DNA reads TGTGCCAGTAGCGAGGATGAAAAACTGTTTTTT. Amino acid sequence: CASSEDEKLFF.

V gene TRBV19 combines with J gene TRBJ2-5; 10 bases agree with TRBD1. After removal of 5 bases from V and 5 bases from J, the junction contained 8 bases not matched to a gene. CDR3 length: 15 residues. Germline values: CDR1 LNHDA, CDR2 SQIVND (reference sequence). The CDR3 protein is CASSHIGTGDETQYF. In DNA, the CDR3 is TGTGCCAGTAGTCACATCGGGACAGGGGACGAGACCCAGTACTTC. The full variable domain, with the rest looked up from reference TRBV19 and TRBJ2-5, is DGGITQSPKYLFRKEGQNVTLSCEQNLNHDAMYWYRQDPGQGLRLIYYSQIVNDFQKGDIAEGYSVSREKKESFPLTVTSAQKNPTAFYLCASSHIGTGDETQYFGPGTRLLVL.

The gene calls are TRBV5-8 and TRBJ1-4; D may be TRBD1 (6 bases). The CDR3 is 14 residues long. In germline, CDR1 is SGHTS, CDR2 YDEGEE. V lost 1 base, J lost 8 bases, and 12 bases lay in between. The CDR3 region has the DNA TGTGCCAGCAGCTTGTCAGGGGTGCAGGAAAAACTGTTTTTT. Translating gives CASSLSGVQEKLFF.

The gene calls are TRBV5-8 and TRBJ1-2; D is uncertain. The CDR3 spans 14 residues. V dropped 2 bases and J dropped 4 bases, with 12 bases sitting between them. CDR1 is SGHTS and CDR2 is YDEGEE in the germline V gene. DNA for the CDR3: TGTGCCAGCAGCTTTTTGTCTAACCCCTATGGCTACACCTTC. Protein product: CASSFLSNPYGYTF.

This clone was counted a few times. The V gene is TRBV4-2, the J gene TRBJ2-2; 10 bases are a match to TRBD2. The length of the CDR3 is 17 residues. CDR1 is LGHNA, CDR2 YNFKEQ, per germline. J gave up 3 bases and V 4 bases, and 8 bases lay outside the gene matches. DNA of the CDR3: TGTGCCAGCAGCCTCCATAGCGGGGGGACCCACACCGGGGAGCTGTTTTTT. This gives the protein CASSLHSGGTHTGELFF.

The J gene is TRBJ2-3, the V gene TRBV6-4; the D gene is possibly TRBD1 (5 bases). Trimming removed 2 bases from V and 6 bases from J, with 15 bases in between. The CDR3 contains 15 residues. Germline V gene lookup returns CDR1 MRHNA and CDR2 SNTAGT. DNA for the CDR3: TGTGCCAGCAGTGACCAGGCAGGGTCAGGCGATACGCAGTATTTT. This encodes CASSDQAGSGDTQYF.

The rearrangement links TRBV5-1 to TRBJ2-7; 8 nucleotides match TRBD1. With V trimmed by 0 bases and J by 5 bases, 7 bases remained unmatched. The CDR3 is 15 amino acids. The germline V gene encodes CDR1 SGHRS and CDR2 YFSETQ. For the CDR3, the DNA is TGCGCCAGCAGCTTGGCGGGTGACAGGGGCCACGAGCAGTACTTC. Its protein product is CASSLAGDRGHEQYF.

The chain employs TRBV5-6 and TRBJ2-7, with D maybe TRBD1 (6 bases). The germline V and J ends were trimmed by 4 bases and 6 bases, with 14 bases remaining between them. The CDR3 is made up of 13 amino acids. Germline CDR1 and CDR2: SGHDT and YYEEEE. CDR3 coding DNA: TGTGCCAGCAGCCTATACAGGGTTCCCGAGCAGTACTTC. Protein sequence: CASSLYRVPEQYF. The full variable domain, in which reference TRBV5-6 and TRBJ2-7 provide the parts outside the CDR3, is DAGVTQSPTHLIKTRGQQVTLRCSPKSGHDTVSWYQQALGQGPQFIFQYYEEEERQRGNFPDRFSGHQFPNYSSELNVNALLLGDSALYLCASSLYRVPEQYFGPGTRLTVT.

This chain joins TRBV9 and TRBJ1-5, with D unclear. CDR1 is SGDLS and CDR2 is YYNGEE in the germline V gene. The length of the CDR3 is 15 residues. V lost 0 bases and J 0 bases, leaving 7 bases between the germline ends. The CDR3 region is CASSVASDSNQPQHF. CDR3 nucleotides: TGTGCCAGCAGCGTAGCCAGCGATAGCAATCAGCCCCAGCATTTT.

There are a few counts of this clone. The chain links TRBV5-1 to TRBJ1-2; tentatively, D is TRBD1 (5 bases). V was pared by 1 base and J by 4 bases, with 14 bases between. This CDR3 has 15 residues. Per the germline V gene, CDR1 is SGHRS and CDR2 is YFSETQ. CDR3 bases: TGCGCCAGCAGCTTGAACGACCCCGGGGGCTATGGCTACACCTTC. Amino acids: CASSLNDPGGYGYTF.

This clone appeared once. CDR3 nucleotide sequence: TGTGCCAGCGCGAGGAGGAGGGGCATGGACACTGAAGCTTTCTTT. It translates to CASARRRGMDTEAFF. The chain recombines TRBV6-5 with TRBJ1-1; TRBD1 is a possible D gene (5 bases). Trimming pared 8 bases from V and 3 bases from J, leaving 19 bases between. The CDR3 loop spans 15 amino acids. Germline CDR1 and CDR2: MNHEY and SVGAGI.

This chain uses TRBV19 with TRBJ2-1; 14 positions agree with TRBD2. V shed 2 bases, J shed 6 bases, and the junction held 9 bases outside the gene matches. CDR1 is LNHDA, CDR2 SQIVND, per germline (reference sequence). The CDR3 has 18 amino acids. DNA for the CDR3: TGTGCCAGTAGTATACGACTAGCGGGAGGGCCGCGCTCCAATGAGCAGTTCTTC. This gives the protein CASSIRLAGGPRSNEQFF. Combining the CDR3 with reference TRBV19 and TRBJ2-1 gives the whole variable domain DGGITQSPKYLFRKEGQNVTLSCEQNLNHDAMYWYRQDPGQGLRLIYYSQIVNDFQKGDIAEGYSVSREKKESFPLTVTSAQKNPTAFYLCASSIRLAGGPRSNEQFFGPGTRLTVL.

The gene calls are TRBV10-3 and TRBJ1-5; the D is unclear. Trimming cost V 2 bases and J 7 bases, with 9 bases left between them. The CDR3 runs 13 residues. Per the germline V gene, CDR1 is ENHRY and CDR2 is SYGVKD. As DNA, the CDR3 is TGTGCCATCAGTGAGGCTGGGCACCAGCCCCAGCATTTT. This encodes CAISEAGHQPQHF.

V usage is TRBV4-2 and J usage is TRBJ2-5; 11 bases are a match to TRBD2. Unmatched junction bases numbered 8, after V lost 3 bases and J lost 2 bases. Germline values: CDR1 LGHNA, CDR2 YNFKEQ. The CDR3 length is 17 residues. The CDR3 is CASSHGTSGLRQETQYF. The CDR3 nucleotides are TGTGCCAGCAGCCACGGGACTAGCGGCCTTCGACAAGAGACCCAGTACTTC.

The chain links TRBV9 to TRBJ2-1; 9 nucleotides align to TRBD1. The ends lost 3 bases at V and 4 bases at J; junction bases unmatched: 5. CDR3 size: 15 residues. The germline V gene has CDR1 SGDLS and CDR2 YYNGEE. The CDR3 reads CASSGTGQGYNEQFF. The CDR3 DNA reads as TGTGCCAGCAGCGGAACGGGACAGGGATACAATGAGCAGTTCTTC. Full variable domain (rest looked up from reference TRBV9 and TRBJ2-1): DSGVTQTPKHLITATGQRVTLRCSPRSGDLSVYWYQQSLDQGLQFLIQYYNGEERAKGNILERFSAQQFPDLHSELNLSSLELGDSALYFCASSGTGQGYNEQFFGPGTRLTVL.

CDR3 loop: CASSFDRGNEQFF. The CDR3 DNA follows: TGTGCCAGCAGCTTTGACAGGGGCAATGAGCAGTTCTTC. The gene calls are TRBV11-3 and TRBJ2-1; 8 positions match TRBD1. The CDR3 consists of 13 residues. With V trimmed by 3 bases and J by 6 bases, 1 base remained unmatched. Germline CDR1 and CDR2: SGHNT and YENEEA.

The V call is TRBV25-1, the J call TRBJ2-7, with 7 bases fitting TRBD2. Per germline, CDR1 MGHDK and CDR2 SYGVNS. The junction had 0 bases not matched to a gene; V was cut back by 4 bases and J by 6 bases. This CDR3 region has 11 residues. The CDR3 DNA reads as TGTGCCAGCAGTGGGGGGGGCGAGCAGTACTTC. It codes for CASSGGGEQYF.

J is TRBJ1-2 and V is TRBV18; 9 bases map to TRBD1. The CDR3 covers 15 residues. Germline lookup yields CDR1 KGHSH and CDR2 LQKENI. Trimming took 3 bases from V and 3 from J; bases not matched to a gene: 5. The CDR3 sequence: CASSPGQGSDYGYTF. For the CDR3, the DNA is TGTGCCAGCTCACCTGGACAGGGGAGTGACTATGGCTACACCTTC.